Reported below is one TCR beta chain. No antigen is known for it. No much larger clonotype is one base removed from it; base qualities were not supplied. These data belong to a study of graft-versus-host responses after intestinal transplantation (dated by TCRdb to about 2021). A note on the overall study: The transplants that recipients got were multivisceral, liver-intestinal, or isolated intestinal. Every recipient was given anti-thymocyte globulin induction, then maintenance tacrolimus and steroids for roughly 3 years. Bulk TCR-beta CDR3 sequencing was used to track graft-versus-host and host-versus-graft alloreactive T cell clones in the graft, circulation and bone marrow after intestinal transplantation. Alloreactive clones were identified by sequencing pre-transplant mixed lymphocyte reaction products and comparing them with unstimulated pre-transplant donor and recipient T cells. The cohort enrolled 20 to 25 intestinal transplant recipients including one retransplant, and a few patients lacking pretransplant specimens were excluded. Donor T cell macrochimerism was defined as a peak of at least 4% donor T cells among recipient peripheral blood mononuclear cells. Rather than being sequenced by the commercial service, samples from a few later patients were sequenced in-house on an Illumina MiSeq and processed with MiXCR.

The library came from the immunoSEQ multiplex PCR assay. For most patients, genomic DNA was isolated with the Qiagen DNeasy Blood and Tissue Kit and sent frozen to Adaptive Biotechnologies for TCR sequencing. For most patients, genomic DNA was subjected to high-throughput TCR-beta CDR3 sequencing by Adaptive Biotechnologies. In the paper's pipeline: TCR sequencing data for over 15 patients were retrieved from Adaptive's ImmunoSEQ software; three other patients were processed with MiXCR and VDJtools. To correct CD4 versus CD8 sorting errors, any sequence found in both subsets at a frequency ratio below 5:1 was removed. CDR3 nucleotide sequences shared between donor and recipient were removed because their origin could not be assigned. At least 2-fold expansion over unstimulated cells and a minimum CFSE-low frequency of 0.002% (template counts) or 0.001% (read counts) were required for clones to be classified as alloreactive. Clones detected in sequenced pre-transplant spleen, lymph node, or MLR CFSE-low populations of the donor or recipient were defined as mappable. Cumulative frequency of alloreactive clones was calculated as a percentage of all sequences weighted by copy number. Not all clones reach the TCRdb copy of this immuneACCESS table, which keeps in-frame sequences only. Checked studies attribute under half of the gap to unresolved V genes and leave the rest unexplained. V and J calls and clone size are copied from that table; D and trimming were computed from the DNA. The sample has tens of thousands of clones on record, approximately 88% of them singletons. The leading ten clones occupy 0.46% of the sample.

The time point label, as the study defines it: cells obtained before transplantation from donor or recipient. CD3+CD4+ and CD3+CD8+ populations were FACS-sorted from unstimulated pre-transplant donor and recipient cells taken from spleen or lymph nodes. General study outcomes and caveats: Early after transplant, declines in HvG clones were associated with peak levels of circulating GvH clones. GvH clones were detected in recipient bone marrow, and some appeared earlier in ileal mucosa or blood, consistent with an intestinal mucosal origin. In the allografts of patients with donor T cell macrochimerism, GvH to HvG T cell clonal ratios were high. The relatively low number and heterogeneity of intestinal transplant patients limited the conclusions.

The material sequenced was unstimulated CD4+ T cells sorted from spleen or lymph node cells, taken before transplant. This receptor was identified in a human donor who was the organ donor for an intestinal transplant.

The CDR3 region: CASSFRGGTNEKLFF. The DNA reads as follows: TGCGCCAGCAGCTTCAGGGGAGGGACTAATGAAAAACTGTTTTTT. The rearrangement combines TRBV5-1 with TRBJ1-4; TRBD1 is a possible D gene, resting on 6 matching bases. The CDR3 runs 15 residues from the cysteine to the phenylalanine. Only CDR3 DNA remains: 45 bases, in frame from the first base. Taken from the germline V gene, the CDR1 and CDR2 loops are SGHRS and YFSETQ. The junction shows trimming of 2 bases on V and 2 bases on J, plus 10 bases between the germline ends.